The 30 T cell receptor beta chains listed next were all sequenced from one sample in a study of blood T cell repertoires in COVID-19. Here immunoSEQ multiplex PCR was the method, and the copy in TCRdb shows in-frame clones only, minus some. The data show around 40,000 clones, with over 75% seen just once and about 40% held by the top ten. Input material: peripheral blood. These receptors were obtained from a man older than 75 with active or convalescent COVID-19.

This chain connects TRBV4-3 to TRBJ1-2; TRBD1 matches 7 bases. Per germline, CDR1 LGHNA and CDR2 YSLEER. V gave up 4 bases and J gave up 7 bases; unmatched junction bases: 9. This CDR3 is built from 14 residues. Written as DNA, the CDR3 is TGCGCCAGCAGCCCCCCCGGGACAGTCGCTGGCTACACCTTC. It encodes CASSPPGTVAGYTF.

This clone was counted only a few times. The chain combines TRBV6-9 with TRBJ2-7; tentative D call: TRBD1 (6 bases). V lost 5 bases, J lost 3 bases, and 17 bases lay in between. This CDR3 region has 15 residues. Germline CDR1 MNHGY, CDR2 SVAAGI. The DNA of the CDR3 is TGTGCCAGCAGTCCGGACAGAGGTAAACTCTACGAGCAGTACTTC. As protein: CASSPDRGKLYEQYF.

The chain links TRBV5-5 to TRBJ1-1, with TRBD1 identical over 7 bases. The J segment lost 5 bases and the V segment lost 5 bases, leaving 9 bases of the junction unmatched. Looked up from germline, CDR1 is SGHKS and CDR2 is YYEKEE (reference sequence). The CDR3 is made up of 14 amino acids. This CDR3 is CASSTTGESTEAFF. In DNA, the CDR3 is TGTGCCAGCAGTACAACAGGGGAGTCAACTGAAGCTTTCTTT.

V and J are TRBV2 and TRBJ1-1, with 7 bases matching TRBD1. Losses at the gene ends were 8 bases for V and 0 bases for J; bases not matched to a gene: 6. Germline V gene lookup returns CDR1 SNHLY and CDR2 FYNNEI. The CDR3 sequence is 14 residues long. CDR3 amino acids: CASGGQVLNTEAFF. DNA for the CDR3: TGTGCCAGCGGTGGACAGGTGTTGAACACTGAAGCTTTCTTT.

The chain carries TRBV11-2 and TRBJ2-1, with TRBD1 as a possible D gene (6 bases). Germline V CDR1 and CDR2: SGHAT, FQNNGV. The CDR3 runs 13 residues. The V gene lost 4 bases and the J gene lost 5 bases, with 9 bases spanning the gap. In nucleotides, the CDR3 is TGTGCCAGCAGCTCCGGACAGAACAATGAGCAGTTCTTC. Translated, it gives CASSSGQNNEQFF.

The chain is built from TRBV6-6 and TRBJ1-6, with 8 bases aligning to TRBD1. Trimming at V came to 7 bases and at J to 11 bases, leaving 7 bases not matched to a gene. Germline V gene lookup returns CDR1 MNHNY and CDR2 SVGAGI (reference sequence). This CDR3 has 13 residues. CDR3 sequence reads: CASTQQGGTPLHF. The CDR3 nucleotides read TGTGCCAGCACACAACAGGGGGGGACACCCCTCCACTTT.

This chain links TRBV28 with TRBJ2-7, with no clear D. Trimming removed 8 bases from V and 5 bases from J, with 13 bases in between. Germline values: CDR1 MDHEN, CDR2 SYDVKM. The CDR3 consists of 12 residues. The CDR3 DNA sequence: TGTGCCAGCCGACGCGGTTTCCACGAGCAGTACTTC. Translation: CASRRGFHEQYF.

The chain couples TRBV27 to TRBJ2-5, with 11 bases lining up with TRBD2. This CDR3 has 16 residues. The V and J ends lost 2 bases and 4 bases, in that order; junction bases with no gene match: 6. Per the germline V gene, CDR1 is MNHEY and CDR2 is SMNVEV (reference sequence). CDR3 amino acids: CASSLVPLAGGETQYF. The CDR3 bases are TGTGCCAGCAGTTTAGTTCCGCTAGCGGGAGGAGAGACCCAGTACTTC.

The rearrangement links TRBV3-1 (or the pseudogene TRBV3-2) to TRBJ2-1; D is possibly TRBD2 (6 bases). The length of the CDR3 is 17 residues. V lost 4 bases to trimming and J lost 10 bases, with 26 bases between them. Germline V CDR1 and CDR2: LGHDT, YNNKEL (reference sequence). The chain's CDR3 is CASSRALGSGHEREQFF. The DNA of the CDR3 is TGTGCCAGCAGCCGGGCCTTGGGTAGCGGACATGAGAGGGAGCAGTTCTTC.

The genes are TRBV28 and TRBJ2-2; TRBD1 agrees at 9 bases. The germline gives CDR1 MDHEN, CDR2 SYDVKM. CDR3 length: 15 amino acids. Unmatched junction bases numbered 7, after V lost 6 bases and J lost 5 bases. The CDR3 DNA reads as TGTGCCAGCAGCCCCGGGACAGGGTGGACCGGGGAGCTGTTTTTT. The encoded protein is CASSPGTGWTGELFF.

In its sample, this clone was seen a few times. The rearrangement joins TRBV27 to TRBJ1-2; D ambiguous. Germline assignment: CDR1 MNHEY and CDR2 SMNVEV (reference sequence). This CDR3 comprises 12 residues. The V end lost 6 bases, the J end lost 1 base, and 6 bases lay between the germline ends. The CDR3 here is CASSGYNYGYTF. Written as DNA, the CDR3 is TGTGCCAGCAGCGGGTATAACTATGGCTACACCTTC.

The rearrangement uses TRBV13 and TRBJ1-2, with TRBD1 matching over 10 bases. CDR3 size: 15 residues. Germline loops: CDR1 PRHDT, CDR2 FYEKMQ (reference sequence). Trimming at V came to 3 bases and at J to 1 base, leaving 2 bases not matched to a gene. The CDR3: CASSFRDRGNYGYTF. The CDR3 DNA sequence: TGTGCCAGCAGCTTCCGGGACAGGGGTAACTATGGCTACACCTTC. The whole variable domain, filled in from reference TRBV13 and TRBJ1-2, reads AAGVIQSPRHLIKEKRETATLKCYPIPRHDTVYWYQQGPGQDPQFLISFYEKMQSDKGSIPDRFSAQQFSDYHSELNMSSLELGDSALYFCASSFRDRGNYGYTFGSGTRLTVV.

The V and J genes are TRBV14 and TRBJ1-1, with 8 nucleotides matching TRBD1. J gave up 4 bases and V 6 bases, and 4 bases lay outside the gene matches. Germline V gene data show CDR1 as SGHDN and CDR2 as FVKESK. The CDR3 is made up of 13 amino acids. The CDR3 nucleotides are TGTGCCAGCAGAGAGACAGGGGTCACTGAAGCTTTCTTT. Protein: CASRETGVTEAFF.

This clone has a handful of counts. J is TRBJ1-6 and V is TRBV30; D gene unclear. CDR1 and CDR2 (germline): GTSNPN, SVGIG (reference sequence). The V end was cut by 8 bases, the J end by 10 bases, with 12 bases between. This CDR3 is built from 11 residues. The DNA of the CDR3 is TGTGCCGGTTTTGGCGGGTCACCCCTCCACTTT. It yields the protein CAGFGGSPLHF.

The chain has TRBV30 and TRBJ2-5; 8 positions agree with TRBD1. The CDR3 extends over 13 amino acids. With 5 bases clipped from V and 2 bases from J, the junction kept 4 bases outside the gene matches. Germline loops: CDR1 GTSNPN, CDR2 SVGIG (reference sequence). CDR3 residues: CAWGRTGQETQYF. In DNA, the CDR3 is TGTGCCTGGGGGAGGACAGGGCAAGAGACCCAGTACTTC.

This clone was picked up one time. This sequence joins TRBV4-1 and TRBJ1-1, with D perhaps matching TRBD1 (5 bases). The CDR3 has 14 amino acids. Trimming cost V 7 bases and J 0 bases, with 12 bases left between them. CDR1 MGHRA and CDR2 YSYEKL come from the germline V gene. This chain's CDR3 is CASTTADMNTEAFF. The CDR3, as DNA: TGCGCCAGCACCACGGCGGACATGAACACTGAAGCTTTCTTT.

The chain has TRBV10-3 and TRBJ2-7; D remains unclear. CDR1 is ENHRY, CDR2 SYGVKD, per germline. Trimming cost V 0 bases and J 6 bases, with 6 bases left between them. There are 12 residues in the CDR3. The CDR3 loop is CAISESFREQYF. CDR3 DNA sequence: TGTGCCATCAGTGAGTCATTTCGCGAGCAGTACTTC.

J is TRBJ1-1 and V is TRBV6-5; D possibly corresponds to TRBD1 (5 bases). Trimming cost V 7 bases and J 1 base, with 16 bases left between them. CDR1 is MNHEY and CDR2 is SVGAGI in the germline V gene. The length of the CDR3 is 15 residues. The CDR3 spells CASTPLGEGNTEAFF. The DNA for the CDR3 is TGTGCCAGCACTCCCCTAGGGGAGGGGAACACTGAAGCTTTCTTT.

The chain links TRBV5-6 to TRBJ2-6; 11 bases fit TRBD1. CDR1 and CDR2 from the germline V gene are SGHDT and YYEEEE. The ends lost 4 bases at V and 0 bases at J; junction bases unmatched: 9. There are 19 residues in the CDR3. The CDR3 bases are TGTGCCAGCAGCAACAAAGGGACAGGGGGTGTCTCTGGGGCCAACGTCCTGACTTTC. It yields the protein CASSNKGTGGVSGANVLTF.

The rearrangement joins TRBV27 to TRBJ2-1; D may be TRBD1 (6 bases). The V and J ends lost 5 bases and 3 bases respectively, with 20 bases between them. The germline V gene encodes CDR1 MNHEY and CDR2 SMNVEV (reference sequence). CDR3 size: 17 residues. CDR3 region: CASSPTPRDTYYNEQFF. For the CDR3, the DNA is TGTGCCAGCAGTCCAACACCCCGGGACACCTACTACAATGAGCAGTTCTTC.

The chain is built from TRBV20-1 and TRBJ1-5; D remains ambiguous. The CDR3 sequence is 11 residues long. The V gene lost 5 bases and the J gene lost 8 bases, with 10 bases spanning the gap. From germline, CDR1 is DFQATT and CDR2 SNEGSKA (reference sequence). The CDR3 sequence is CSASSGKPQHF. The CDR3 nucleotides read TGCAGTGCTTCAAGTGGCAAGCCCCAGCATTTT.

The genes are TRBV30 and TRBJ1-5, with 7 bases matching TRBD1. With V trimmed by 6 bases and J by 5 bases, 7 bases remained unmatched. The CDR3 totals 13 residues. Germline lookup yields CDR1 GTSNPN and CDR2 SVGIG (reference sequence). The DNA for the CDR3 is TGTGCCTGTCGGGGACAGCGGGATCAGCCCCAGCATTTT. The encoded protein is CACRGQRDQPQHF.

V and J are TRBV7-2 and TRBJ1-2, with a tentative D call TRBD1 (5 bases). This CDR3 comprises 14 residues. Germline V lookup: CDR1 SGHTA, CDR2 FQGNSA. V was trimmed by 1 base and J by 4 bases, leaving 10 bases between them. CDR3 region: CASSLGAGFYGYTF. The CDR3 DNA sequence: TGTGCCAGCAGCTTAGGGGCAGGGTTCTATGGCTACACCTTC.

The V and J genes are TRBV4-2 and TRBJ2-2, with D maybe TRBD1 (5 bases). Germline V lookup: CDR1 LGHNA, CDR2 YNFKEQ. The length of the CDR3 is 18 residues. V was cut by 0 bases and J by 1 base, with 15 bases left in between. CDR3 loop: CASSQEIQGLMNTGELFF. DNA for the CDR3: TGTGCCAGCAGCCAAGAAATCCAGGGCTTAATGAACACCGGGGAGCTGTTTTTT.

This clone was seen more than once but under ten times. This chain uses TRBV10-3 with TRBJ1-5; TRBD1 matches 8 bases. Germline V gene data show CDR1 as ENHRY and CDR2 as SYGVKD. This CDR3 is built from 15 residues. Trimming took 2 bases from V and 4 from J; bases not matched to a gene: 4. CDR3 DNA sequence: TGTGCCATCAGTGAGGGACAGGGTCCTAATCAGCCCCAGCATTTT. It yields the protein CAISEGQGPNQPQHF.

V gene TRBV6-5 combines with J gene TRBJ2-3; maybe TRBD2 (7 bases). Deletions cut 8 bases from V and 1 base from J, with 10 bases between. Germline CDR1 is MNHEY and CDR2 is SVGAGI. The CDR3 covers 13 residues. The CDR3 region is CASGGGRTDTQYF. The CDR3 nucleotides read TGTGCCAGCGGCGGGGGCCGCACAGATACGCAGTATTTT.

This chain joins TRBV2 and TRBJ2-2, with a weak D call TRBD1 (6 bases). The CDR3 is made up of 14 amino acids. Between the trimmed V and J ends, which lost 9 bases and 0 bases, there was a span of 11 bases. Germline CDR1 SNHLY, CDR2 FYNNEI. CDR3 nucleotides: TGTGCCAGTCAGGGGTCGGCGAACACCGGGGAGCTGTTTTTT. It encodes CASQGSANTGELFF.

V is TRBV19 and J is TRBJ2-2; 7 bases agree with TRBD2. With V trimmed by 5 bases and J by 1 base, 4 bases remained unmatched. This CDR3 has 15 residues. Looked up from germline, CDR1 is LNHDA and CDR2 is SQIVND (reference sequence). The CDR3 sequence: CASSFTGGNTGELFF. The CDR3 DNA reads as TGTGCCAGTAGTTTCACGGGAGGGAACACCGGGGAGCTGTTTTTT.

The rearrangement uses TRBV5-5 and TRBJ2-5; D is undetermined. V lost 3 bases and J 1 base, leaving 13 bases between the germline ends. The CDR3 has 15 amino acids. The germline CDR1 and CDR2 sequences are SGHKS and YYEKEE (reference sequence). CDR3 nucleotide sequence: TGTGCCAGCAGCTCGGTGGGCCTGATCCAAGAGACCCAGTACTTC. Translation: CASSSVGLIQETQYF.

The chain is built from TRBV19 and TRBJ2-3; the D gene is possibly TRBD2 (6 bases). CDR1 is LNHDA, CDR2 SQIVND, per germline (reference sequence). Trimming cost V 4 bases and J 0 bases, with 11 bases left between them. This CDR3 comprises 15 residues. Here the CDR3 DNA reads TGTGCCAGTAGTAGACTAGACACTAGCACAGATACGCAGTATTTT. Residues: CASSRLDTSTDTQYF.